Listed here are 14 T cell receptor beta chains from one sample, sequenced in a study of blood T cell repertoires in COVID-19. Sequenced by immunoSEQ multiplex PCR; TCRdb stores in-frame clones only, minus some. Of about 330,000 clones listed, roughly 82% are singletons. Sequencing was carried out using peripheral blood. The receptors were sampled from a woman in her 50s with acute or convalescent COVID-19.

This chain uses TRBV5-1 with TRBJ1-2; D possibly corresponds to TRBD1 (5 bases). V was cut by 0 bases and J by 5 bases, with 8 bases left in between. Germline CDR1 SGHRS, CDR2 YFSETQ. The CDR3 contains 13 residues. The DNA for the CDR3 is TGCGCCAGCAGCTTGGCCGGGGGATATGGCTACACCTTC. It yields the protein CASSLAGGYGYTF.

The rearrangement joins TRBV27 to TRBJ2-1, with TRBD2 matching over 10 bases. The CDR3 has 16 amino acids. The germline V gene encodes CDR1 MNHEY and CDR2 SMNVEV (reference sequence). V gave up 6 bases and J gave up 0 bases; unmatched junction bases: 5. As DNA, the CDR3 is TGTGCCAGCAGCCAGATAGCGGGAGGCTCCTACAATGAGCAGTTCTTC. The encoded protein is CASSQIAGGSYNEQFF.

This clone was found a few times. This sequence joins TRBV29-1 and TRBJ1-4, with TRBD1 as a possible D gene (6 bases). The CDR3 contains 14 residues. Per germline, CDR1 SQVTM and CDR2 ANQGSEA. With 1 base removed from V and 0 bases from J, the gap between germline ends came to 6 bases. The CDR3 reads CSVEGTATNEKLFF. The CDR3 bases are TGCAGCGTTGAAGGGACAGCAACTAATGAAAAACTGTTTTTT.

The chain recombines TRBV30 with TRBJ2-4; the match to TRBD2 covers 7 bases. V was pared by 0 bases and J by 0 bases, with 2 bases of the junction left unmatched. CDR3 length: 15 amino acids. Germline values: CDR1 GTSNPN, CDR2 SVGIG (reference sequence). The CDR3 DNA follows: TGTGCCTGGAGTGTACCGGGAGGAGCCAAAAACATTCAGTACTTC. Protein: CAWSVPGGAKNIQYF.

This sequence joins TRBV10-1 and TRBJ1-5, with 9 nucleotides matching TRBD1. Trimming cost V 4 bases and J 4 bases; bases outside gene matches: 5. The CDR3 covers 15 residues. Germline lookup yields CDR1 WNHNN and CDR2 SYGVQD (reference sequence). CDR3 loop: CASSGGDRGNQPQHF. The CDR3 coding sequence is TGCGCCAGCAGTGGAGGAGACAGGGGGAATCAGCCCCAGCATTTT.

The chain combines TRBV7-9 with TRBJ1-6, with TRBD1 as a possible D gene (6 bases). Between the trimmed V and J ends, which lost 5 bases and 6 bases, there was a span of 11 bases. Germline V gene lookup returns CDR1 SEHNR and CDR2 FQNEAQ (reference sequence). The CDR3 spans 14 residues. This CDR3 is CASSGDRSNSPLHF. CDR3 nucleotides: TGTGCCAGCAGCGGCGACAGGTCTAATTCACCCCTCCACTTT.

This CDR3 reads CASREWAGLVEQYF. The CDR3 DNA reads TGTGCCAGCAGAGAATGGGCGGGACTCGTCGAGCAGTACTTC. The rearrangement links TRBV2 to TRBJ2-7; possible D gene TRBD2, 6 bases. Germline values: CDR1 SNHLY, CDR2 FYNNEI. The CDR3 covers 14 residues. The V end lost 6 bases, the J end lost 6 bases, and 18 bases lay between the germline ends.

J is TRBJ2-1 and V is TRBV5-4; maybe TRBD2 (6 bases). The germline V gene has CDR1 SGHNT and CDR2 YYREEE (reference sequence). The V and J ends lost 5 bases and 6 bases respectively, with 18 bases between them. The CDR3 covers 15 residues. The chain's CDR3 is CASSPTSSRGNEQFF. CDR3 coding DNA: TGTGCCAGCAGTCCGACTAGTTCGCGAGGCAATGAGCAGTTCTTC. Together with reference TRBV5-4 and TRBJ2-1, the CDR3 gives the full variable domain: ETGVTQSPTHLIKTRGQQVTLRCSSQSGHNTVSWYQQALGQGPQFIFQYYREEENGRGNFPPRFSGLQFPNYSSELNVNALELDDSALYLCASSPTSSRGNEQFFGPGTRLTVL.

This chain joins TRBV6-2 or TRBV6-3 and TRBJ2-7; D might be TRBD1 (6 bases). CDR3 size: 16 residues. CDR1 MNHEY and CDR2 SVGEGT come from the germline V gene. The V end was cut by 2 bases, the J end by 1 base, with 15 bases between. CDR3 sequence (DNA): TGTGCCAGCAGTTACATGATGGACAGTCTATCCTACGAGCAGTACTTC. This codes for CASSYMMDSLSYEQYF.

The rearrangement joins TRBV5-1 to TRBJ2-1, with 8 bases fitting TRBD1. The V and J ends lost 0 bases and 9 bases, in that order; junction bases with no gene match: 5. The length of the CDR3 is 14 residues. Germline V gives CDR1 SGHRS, CDR2 YFSETQ. CDR3 in amino acids: CASSLGQGKGEQFF. The CDR3 coding sequence is TGCGCCAGCAGCTTGGGACAGGGGAAGGGTGAGCAGTTCTTC.

A word on this clone: The sample carries other DNA sequences with the same CDR3. The CDR3 DNA reads TGTGCCAGCAGTGGACTAGCGGGAGTCTCCTACAATGAGCAGTTCTTC. It encodes CASSGLAGVSYNEQFF. The V gene is TRBV6-2 or TRBV6-3, the J gene TRBJ2-1; TRBD2 matches 13 bases. Germline loops: CDR1 MNHEY, CDR2 SVGEGT. There are 16 residues in the CDR3. V lost 5 bases and J lost 0; bases outside the gene matches: 1.

This clone was seen a single time. The chain couples TRBV3-1 (or the pseudogene TRBV3-2) to TRBJ1-1, with 9 bases identical to TRBD1. After removal of 1 base from V and 10 bases from J, the junction contained 16 bases not matched to a gene. Per the germline V gene, CDR1 is LGHDT and CDR2 is YNNKEL (reference sequence). The CDR3 is 17 residues long. The CDR3 spells CASSQVETGGGLGVAFF. In DNA form, the CDR3 reads TGTGCCAGCAGCCAAGTGGAGACAGGGGGAGGGTTAGGGGTAGCTTTCTTT.

The genes are TRBV9 and TRBJ2-7; 8 positions agree with TRBD1. This CDR3 is built from 15 residues. Germline V lookup: CDR1 SGDLS, CDR2 YYNGEE. V dropped 2 bases and J dropped 6; count of bases not matched to a gene: 10. The CDR3 here is CASSVQGALQGEQYF. In DNA form, the CDR3 reads TGTGCCAGCAGCGTTCAGGGGGCGCTCCAGGGCGAGCAGTACTTC.

The chain is built from TRBV19 and TRBJ1-5, with D unclear. Trimming took 3 bases from V and 6 from J, leaving 12 bases between them. Per germline, CDR1 LNHDA and CDR2 SQIVND (reference sequence). The CDR3 sequence is 14 residues long. CDR3 protein: CASSIPRYPQPQHF. The CDR3 coding sequence is TGTGCCAGTAGTATCCCTAGATATCCTCAGCCCCAGCATTTT.